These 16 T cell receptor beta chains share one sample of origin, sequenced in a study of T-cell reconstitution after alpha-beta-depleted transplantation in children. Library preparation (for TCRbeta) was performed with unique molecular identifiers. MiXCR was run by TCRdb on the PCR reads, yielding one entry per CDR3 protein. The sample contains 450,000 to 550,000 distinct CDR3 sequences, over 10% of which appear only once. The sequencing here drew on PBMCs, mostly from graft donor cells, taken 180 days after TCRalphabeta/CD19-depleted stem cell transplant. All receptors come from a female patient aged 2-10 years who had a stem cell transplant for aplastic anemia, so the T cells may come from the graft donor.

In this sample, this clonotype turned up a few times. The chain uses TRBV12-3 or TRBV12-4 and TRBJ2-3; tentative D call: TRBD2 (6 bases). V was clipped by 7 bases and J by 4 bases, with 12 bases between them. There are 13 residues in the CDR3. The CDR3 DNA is TGTGCCAGCACCCGGCGGGGCTCAGATACGCAGTATTTT. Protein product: CASTRRGSDTQYF.

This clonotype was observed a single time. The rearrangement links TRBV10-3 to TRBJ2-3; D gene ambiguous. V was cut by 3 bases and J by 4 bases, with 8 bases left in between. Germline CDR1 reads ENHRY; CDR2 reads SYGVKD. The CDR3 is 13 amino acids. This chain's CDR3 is CAISEHVADTQYF. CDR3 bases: TGTGCCATCAGTGAACATGTAGCAGATACGCAGTATTTT.

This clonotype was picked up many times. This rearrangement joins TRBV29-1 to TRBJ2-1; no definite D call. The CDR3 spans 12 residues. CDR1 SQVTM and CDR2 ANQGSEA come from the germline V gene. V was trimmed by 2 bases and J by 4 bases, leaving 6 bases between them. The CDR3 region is CSVEQHYNEQFF. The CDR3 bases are TGCAGCGTTGAACAGCATTACAATGAGCAGTTCTTC.

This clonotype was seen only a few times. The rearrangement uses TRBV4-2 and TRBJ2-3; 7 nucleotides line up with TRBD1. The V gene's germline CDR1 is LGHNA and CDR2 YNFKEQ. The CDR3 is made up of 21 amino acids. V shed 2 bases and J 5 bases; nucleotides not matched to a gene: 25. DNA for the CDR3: TGTGCCAGCAGCCAACCTCTAGGGGGCGTCGCCGGGAATACGCGTAGAGATACGCAGTATTTT. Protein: CASSQPLGGVAGNTRRDTQYF.

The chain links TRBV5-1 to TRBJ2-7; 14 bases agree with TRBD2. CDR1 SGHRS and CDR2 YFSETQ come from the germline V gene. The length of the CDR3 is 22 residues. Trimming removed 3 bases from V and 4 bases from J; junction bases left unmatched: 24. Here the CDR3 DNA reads TGCGCCAGCAGCTCCAATTGGATAGGGATGACTAGCGGGAGGGCCGGGTCGTACGAGCAGTACGTC. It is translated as CASSSNWIGMTSGRAGSYEQYV.

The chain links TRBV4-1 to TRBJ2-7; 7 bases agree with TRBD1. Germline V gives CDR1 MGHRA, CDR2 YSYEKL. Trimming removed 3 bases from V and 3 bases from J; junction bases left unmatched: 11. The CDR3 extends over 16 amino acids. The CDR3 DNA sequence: TGCGCCAGCAGCCAGAATGAACAGGGGACGCTCTACGAGCAGTACTTC. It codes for CASSQNEQGTLYEQYF.

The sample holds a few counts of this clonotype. The CDR3 bases are TGTGCCACCAGCCCCCTTGGTACGGGTCAGCCCCAGCATTTT. Its translation: CATSPLGTGQPQHF. This rearrangement joins TRBV15 to TRBJ1-5; D is unclear. The CDR3 runs 14 residues. CDR1 and CDR2 from the germline V gene are LNHNV and YYDKDF (reference sequence). Trimming pared 5 bases from V and 6 bases from J, leaving 14 bases between.

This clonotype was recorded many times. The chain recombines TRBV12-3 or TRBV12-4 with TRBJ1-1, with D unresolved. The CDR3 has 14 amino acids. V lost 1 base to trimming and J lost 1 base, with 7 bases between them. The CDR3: CASSLGLQNTEAFF. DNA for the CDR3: TGTGCCAGCAGTTTAGGTCTTCAGAACACTGAAGCTTTCTTT.

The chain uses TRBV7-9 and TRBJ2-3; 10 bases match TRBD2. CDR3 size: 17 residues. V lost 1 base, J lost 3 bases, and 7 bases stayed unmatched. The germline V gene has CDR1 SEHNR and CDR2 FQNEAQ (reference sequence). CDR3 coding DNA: TGTGCCAGCAGCTTAGGCCTAGCGGGAGTAATGACAGATACGCAGTATTTT. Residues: CASSLGLAGVMTDTQYF.

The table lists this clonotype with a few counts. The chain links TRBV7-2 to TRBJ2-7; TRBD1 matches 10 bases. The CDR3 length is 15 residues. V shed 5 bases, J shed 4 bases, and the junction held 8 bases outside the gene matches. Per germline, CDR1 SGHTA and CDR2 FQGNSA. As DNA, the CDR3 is TGTGCCAGCAGCCGGACGGGGGGACAGGGGTACGAGCAGTACTTC. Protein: CASSRTGGQGYEQYF.

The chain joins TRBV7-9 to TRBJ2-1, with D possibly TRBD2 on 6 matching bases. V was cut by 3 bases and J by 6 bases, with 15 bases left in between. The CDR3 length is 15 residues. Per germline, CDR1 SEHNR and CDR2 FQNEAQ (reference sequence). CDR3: CASSFGGLGFNEQFF. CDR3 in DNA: TGTGCCAGCAGCTTCGGGGGATTAGGGTTCAATGAGCAGTTCTTC. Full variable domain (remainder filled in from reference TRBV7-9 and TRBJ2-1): DTGVSQNPRHKITKRGQNVTFRCDPISEHNRLYWYRQTLGQGPEFLTYFQNEAQLEKSRLLSDRFSAERPKGSFSTLEIQRTEQGDSAMYLCASSFGGLGFNEQFFGPGTRLTVL.

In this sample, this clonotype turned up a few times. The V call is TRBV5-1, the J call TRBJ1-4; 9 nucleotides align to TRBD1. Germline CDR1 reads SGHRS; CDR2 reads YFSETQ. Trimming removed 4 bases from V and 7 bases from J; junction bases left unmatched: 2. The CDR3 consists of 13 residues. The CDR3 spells CASSTDRGEKLFF. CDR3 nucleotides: TGCGCCAGCAGCACGGACAGGGGTGAAAAACTGTTTTTT.

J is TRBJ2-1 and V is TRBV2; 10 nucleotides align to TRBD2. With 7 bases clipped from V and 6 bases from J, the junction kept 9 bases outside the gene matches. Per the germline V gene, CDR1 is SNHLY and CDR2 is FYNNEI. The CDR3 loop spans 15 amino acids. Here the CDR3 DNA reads TGTGCCAGCATACCTAGGACTAGCGGAGTCAATGAGCAGTTCTTC. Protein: CASIPRTSGVNEQFF.

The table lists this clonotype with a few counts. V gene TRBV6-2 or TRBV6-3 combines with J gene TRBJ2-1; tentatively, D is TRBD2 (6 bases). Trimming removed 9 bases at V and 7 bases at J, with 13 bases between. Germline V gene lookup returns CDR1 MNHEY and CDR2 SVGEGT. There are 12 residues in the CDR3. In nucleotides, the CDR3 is TGTGCCAGTCTGGACGGAGGGAATGAGCAGTTCTTC. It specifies CASLDGGNEQFF.

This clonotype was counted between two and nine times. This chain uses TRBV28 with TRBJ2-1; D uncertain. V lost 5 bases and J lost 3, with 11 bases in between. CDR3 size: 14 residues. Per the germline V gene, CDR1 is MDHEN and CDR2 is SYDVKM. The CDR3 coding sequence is TGTGCCAGCAGTCCCGCCCTGTTCTACAATGAGCAGTTCTTC. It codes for CASSPALFYNEQFF.

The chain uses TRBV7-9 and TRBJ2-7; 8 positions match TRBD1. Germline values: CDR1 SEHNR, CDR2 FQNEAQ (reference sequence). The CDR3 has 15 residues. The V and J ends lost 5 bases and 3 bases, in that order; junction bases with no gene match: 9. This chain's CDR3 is CASSVGTGAGYEQYF. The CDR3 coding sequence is TGTGCCAGCAGCGTGGGGACAGGAGCCGGCTACGAGCAGTACTTC.